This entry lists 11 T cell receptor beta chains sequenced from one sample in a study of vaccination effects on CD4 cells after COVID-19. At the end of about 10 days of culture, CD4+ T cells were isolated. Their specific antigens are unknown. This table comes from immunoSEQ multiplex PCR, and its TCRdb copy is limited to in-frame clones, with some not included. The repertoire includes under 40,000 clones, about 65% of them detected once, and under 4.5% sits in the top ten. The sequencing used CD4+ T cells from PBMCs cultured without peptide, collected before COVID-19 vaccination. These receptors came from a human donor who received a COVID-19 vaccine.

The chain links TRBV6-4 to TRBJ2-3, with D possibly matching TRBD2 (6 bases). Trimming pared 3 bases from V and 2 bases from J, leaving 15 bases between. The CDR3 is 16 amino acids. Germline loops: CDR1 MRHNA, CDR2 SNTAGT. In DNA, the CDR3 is TGTGCCAGCAGTGAGATCTGGCGGGGATCCACAGATACGCAGTATTTT. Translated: CASSEIWRGSTDTQYF.

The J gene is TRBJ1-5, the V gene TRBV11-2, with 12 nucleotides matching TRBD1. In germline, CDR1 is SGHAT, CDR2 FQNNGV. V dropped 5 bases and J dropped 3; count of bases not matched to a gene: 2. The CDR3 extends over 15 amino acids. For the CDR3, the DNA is TGTGCCAGCAGCGGGACAGGGGGCCTCAATCAGCCCCAGCATTTT. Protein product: CASSGTGGLNQPQHF.

The CDR3 spells CASSLSRGGRETQYF. The CDR3 coding sequence is TGTGCCAGCAGCTTAAGCCGGGGGGGGAGGGAGACCCAGTACTTC. The chain uses TRBV5-5 and TRBJ2-5, with 8 bases fitting TRBD2. After removal of 2 bases from V and 5 bases from J, the junction contained 8 bases not matched to a gene. The CDR3 sequence is 15 residues long. CDR1 and CDR2 (germline): SGHKS, YYEKEE (reference sequence).

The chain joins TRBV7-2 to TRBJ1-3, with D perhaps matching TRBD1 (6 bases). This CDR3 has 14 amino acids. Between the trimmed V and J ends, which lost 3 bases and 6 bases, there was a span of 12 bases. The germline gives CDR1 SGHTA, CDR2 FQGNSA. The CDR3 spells CASSFRDIVNTIYF. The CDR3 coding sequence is TGTGCCAGCAGCTTCCGGGACATAGTAAACACCATATATTTT.

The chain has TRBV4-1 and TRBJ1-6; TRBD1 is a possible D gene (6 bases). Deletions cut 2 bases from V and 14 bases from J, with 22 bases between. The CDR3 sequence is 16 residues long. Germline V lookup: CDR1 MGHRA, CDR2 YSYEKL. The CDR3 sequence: CASSQRTGIEGLSLHF. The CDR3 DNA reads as TGCGCCAGCAGCCAACGAACAGGGATTGAGGGGCTATCCCTCCACTTT.

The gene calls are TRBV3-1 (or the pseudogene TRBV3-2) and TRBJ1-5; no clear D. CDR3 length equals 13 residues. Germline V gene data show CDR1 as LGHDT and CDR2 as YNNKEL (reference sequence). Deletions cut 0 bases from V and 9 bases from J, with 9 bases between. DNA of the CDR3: TGTGCCAGCAGCCAAGACTCCCTGACGCCCCAGCATTTT. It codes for CASSQDSLTPQHF.

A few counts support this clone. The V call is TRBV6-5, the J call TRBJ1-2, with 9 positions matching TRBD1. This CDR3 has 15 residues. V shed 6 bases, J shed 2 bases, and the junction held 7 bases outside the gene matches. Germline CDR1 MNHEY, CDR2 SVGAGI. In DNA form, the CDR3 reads TGTGCCAGCAGGAGTCCGACAGGGGGAAACTATGGCTACACCTTC. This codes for CASRSPTGGNYGYTF.

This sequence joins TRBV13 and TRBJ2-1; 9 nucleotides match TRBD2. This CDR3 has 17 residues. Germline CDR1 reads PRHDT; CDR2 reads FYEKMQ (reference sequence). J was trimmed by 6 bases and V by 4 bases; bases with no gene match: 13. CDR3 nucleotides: TGTGCCAGCAGCTCCCCTCGTGGGTTAGCGGGAGTCAATGAGCAGTTCTTC. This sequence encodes CASSSPRGLAGVNEQFF.

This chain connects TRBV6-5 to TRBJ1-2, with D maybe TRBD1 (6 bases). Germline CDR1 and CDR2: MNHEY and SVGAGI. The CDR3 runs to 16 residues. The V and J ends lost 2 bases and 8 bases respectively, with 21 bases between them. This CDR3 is CASSYRTTGTQRGYTF. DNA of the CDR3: TGTGCCAGCAGTTACCGCACAACAGGGACACAACGGGGCTACACCTTC.

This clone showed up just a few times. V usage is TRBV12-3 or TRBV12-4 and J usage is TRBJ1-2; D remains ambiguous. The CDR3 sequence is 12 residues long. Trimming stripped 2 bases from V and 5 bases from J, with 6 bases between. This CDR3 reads CASSLRRYGYTF. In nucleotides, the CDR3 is TGTGCCAGCAGTTTAAGGCGGTATGGCTACACCTTC.

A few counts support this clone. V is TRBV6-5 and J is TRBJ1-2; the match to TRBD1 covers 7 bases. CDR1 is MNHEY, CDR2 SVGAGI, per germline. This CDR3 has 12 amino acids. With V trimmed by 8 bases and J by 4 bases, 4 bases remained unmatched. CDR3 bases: TGTGCCAGCTCCGGGACAGCCTATGGCTACACCTTC. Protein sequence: CASSGTAYGYTF.